Listed below are T cell receptor beta chains from one sample, sequenced in a study of technical replicates of blood from a few donors. Assay used: immunoSEQ multiplex PCR; TCRdb lists only in-frame clones, some missing. The sample carries about 48,000 clones, around 90% recorded once. The sequenced material came from PBMCs. The receptors were sampled from a human donor in good health. Some clones in this sample may be carry-over from other donors' samples. The conserved cysteine and the conserved F or W are not part of the CDR3 here.

>13|TRBJ1-4|TRBV6-6
ASSYSGKGPEKLF
>12|TRBJ1-3|TRBV11-3
ASSLDGTGNTIY
>15|TRBJ1-3|TRBV4-3
ASSQVGQGASGNTIY
>13|TRBJ1-2|TRBV27
ASTPGGHNNYGYT
>13|TRBJ2-2|TRBV10-3
AISWTGANTGELF
>14|TRBJ2-1|TRBV11-3
ASSLLVGQGRYEQF
>12|TRBJ1-2|TRBV30
AIRRQGQDYGYT
>11|TRBJ1-1|TRBV19
ASRSRGVTEAF
>12|TRBJ1-1|TRBV7-2
ASSLSPLNTEAF
>10|TRBJ1-2|TRBV5-5
ASSLPVEGYT
>15|TRBJ2-3|TRBV7-2
ASSLAPTAGKGDTQY
>12|TRBJ2-3|TRBV9
ASSPSAPTDTQY
>12|TRBJ2-5|TRBV15
ATSRGQGAETQY
>12|TRBJ2-3|TRBV30
AWSLPDRADTQY
>14|TRBJ2-2|TRBV4-3
ASSQEGGQGSGELF
>10|TRBJ1-4|TRBV7-9
ASSLELEKLF
>13|TRBJ1-6|TRBV18
ASSPAGTGIAPLH
>12|TRBJ2-3|TRBV11-1
ASSFYTKTDTQY
>12|TRBJ2-1|TRBV6-1
ATAADLTYNEQF
>12|TRBJ2-1|TRBV7-9
ASSPSGMNNEQF
>16|TRBJ1-2|TRBV4-1
ASSPLPIGTRANYGYT
>11|TRBJ2-7|TRBV18
ASSPGQNYEQY
>13|TRBJ2-1|TRBV6-4
ASSPGTGEWNEQF
>14|TRBJ1-4|TRBV25-1
ASSDPRGGANEKLF
>11|TRBJ1-2|TRBV5-5
ASSQQGLYGYT
>11|TRBJ1-5|TRBV10-1
ASSYRGFQPQH
>11|TRBJ1-2|TRBV6-5
ASSGGGPYGYT
>15|TRBJ2-5|TRBV7-2
ASSPRNSGGPQETQY
>12|TRBJ1-4|TRBV9
ASSVLSSDSKLF
>11|TRBJ2-7|TRBV7-3
ASSLRSQGQQY
>12|TRBJ1-5|TRBV12-5
ASGFDRVNQPQH
>13|TRBJ1-6|TRBV5-1
ASTPMGAGDSPLH
>12|TRBJ1-5|TRBV19
ASSISQALKPQH
>13|TRBJ2-1|TRBV7-3
ASSLQAGGLNEQF
>12|TRBJ1-1|TRBV18
ASSPQPGDTEAF